This T cell receptor beta chain was captured in a study of CD8 T cells in ankylosing spondylitis. Researchers built TCR beta libraries using quantitative 5'-RACE with molecular barcodes. Using its own MiXCR run on the 5' RACE reads, TCRdb lists one record per CDR3 protein. The sample shows around 100,000 distinct CDR3 sequences, about 24% of them seen only once. With regard to this clonotype: What it recognizes is unknown.

Broader study findings: As reported, disease-linked clones showed significant enrichment in matched ankylosing spondylitis synovial fluid. There was a TCR beta motif, made of fewer than 10 highly homologous variants, that appeared characteristic of ankylosing spondylitis blood.

The clonotype comes from a male donor with ankylosing spondylitis. The sequencing input was synovial fluid, either unsorted or a sorted T cell fraction (not recorded which).

The CDR3 is CASSHKMGADTQYF. The CDR3, as DNA: TGTGCCAGCAGCCACAAGATGGGGGCAGATACGCAGTATTTT. The chain links TRBV5-4 to TRBJ2-3; D tentatively fits TRBD1 or TRBD2 (5 bases each). Looked up from germline, CDR1 is SGHNT and CDR2 is YYREEE (reference sequence). The CDR3 loop spans 14 amino acids. The V end was cut by 4 bases, the J end by 4 bases, with 13 bases between.